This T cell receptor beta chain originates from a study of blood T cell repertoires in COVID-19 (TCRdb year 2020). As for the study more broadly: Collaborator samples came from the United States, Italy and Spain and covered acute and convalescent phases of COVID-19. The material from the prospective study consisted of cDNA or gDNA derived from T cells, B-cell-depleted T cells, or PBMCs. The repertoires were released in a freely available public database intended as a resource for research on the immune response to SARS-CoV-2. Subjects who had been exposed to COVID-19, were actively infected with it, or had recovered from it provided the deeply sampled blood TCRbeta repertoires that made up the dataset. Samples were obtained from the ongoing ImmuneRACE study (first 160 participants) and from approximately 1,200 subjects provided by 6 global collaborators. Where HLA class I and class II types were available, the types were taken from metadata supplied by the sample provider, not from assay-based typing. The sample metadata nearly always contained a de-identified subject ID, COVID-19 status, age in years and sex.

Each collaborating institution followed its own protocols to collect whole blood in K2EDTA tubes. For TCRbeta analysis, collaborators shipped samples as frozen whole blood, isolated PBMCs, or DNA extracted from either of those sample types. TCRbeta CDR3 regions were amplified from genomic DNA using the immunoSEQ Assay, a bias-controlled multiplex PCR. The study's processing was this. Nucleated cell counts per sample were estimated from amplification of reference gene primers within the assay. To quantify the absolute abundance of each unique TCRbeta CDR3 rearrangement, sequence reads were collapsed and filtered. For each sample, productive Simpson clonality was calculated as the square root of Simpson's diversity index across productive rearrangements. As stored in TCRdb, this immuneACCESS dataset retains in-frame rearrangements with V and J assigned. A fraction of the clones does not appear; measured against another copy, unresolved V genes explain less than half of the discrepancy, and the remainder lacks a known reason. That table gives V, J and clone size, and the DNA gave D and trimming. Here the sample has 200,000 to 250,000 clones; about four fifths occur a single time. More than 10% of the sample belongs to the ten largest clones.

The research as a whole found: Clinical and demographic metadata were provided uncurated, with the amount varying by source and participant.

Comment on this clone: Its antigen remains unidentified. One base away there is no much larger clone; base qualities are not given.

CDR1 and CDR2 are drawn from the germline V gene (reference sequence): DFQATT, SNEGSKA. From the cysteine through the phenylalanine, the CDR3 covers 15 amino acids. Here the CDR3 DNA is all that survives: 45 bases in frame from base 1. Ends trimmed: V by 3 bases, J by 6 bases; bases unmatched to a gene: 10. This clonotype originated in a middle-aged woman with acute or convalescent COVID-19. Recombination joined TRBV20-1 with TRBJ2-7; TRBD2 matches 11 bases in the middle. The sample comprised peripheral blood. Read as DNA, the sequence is TGCAGTGCTAGTCGGTCTAGCGGGAGGAGAGGCGAGCAGTACTTC. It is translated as CSASRSSGRRGEQYF.